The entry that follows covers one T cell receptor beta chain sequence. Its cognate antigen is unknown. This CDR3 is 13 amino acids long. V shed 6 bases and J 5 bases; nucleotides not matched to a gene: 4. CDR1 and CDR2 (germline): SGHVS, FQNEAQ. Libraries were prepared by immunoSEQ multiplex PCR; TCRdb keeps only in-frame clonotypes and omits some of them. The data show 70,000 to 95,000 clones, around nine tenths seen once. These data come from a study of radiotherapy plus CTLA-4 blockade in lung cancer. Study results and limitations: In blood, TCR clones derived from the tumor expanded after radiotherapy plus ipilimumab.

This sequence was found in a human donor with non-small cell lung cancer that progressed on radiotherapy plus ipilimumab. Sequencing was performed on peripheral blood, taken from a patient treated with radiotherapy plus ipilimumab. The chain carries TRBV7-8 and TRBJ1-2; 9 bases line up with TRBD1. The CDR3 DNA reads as TGTGCCAGCAGTGACAGGGGGGCTTATGGCTACACCTTC. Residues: CASSDRGAYGYTF.